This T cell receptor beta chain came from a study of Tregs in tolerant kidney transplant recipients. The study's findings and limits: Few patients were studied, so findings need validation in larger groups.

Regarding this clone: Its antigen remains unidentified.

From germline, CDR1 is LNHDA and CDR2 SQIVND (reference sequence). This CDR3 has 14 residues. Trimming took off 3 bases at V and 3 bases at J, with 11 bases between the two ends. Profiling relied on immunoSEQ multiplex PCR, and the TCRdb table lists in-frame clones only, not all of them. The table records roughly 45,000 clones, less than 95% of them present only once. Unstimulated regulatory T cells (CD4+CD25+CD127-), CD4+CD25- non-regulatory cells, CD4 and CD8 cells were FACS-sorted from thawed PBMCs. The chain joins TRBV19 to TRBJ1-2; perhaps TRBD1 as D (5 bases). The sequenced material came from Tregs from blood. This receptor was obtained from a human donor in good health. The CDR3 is CASSIPGGDYGYTF. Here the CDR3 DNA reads TGTGCCAGTAGTATCCCCGGAGGGGACTATGGCTACACCTTC.